This T cell receptor (beta chain) was recorded in a study of T cells in Graves' hyperthyroidism and ophthalmopathy. General study findings and limits: Blood also held most thyroid clonotypes expanded beyond 0.001.

This clonotype was seen many times. As yet, its antigen is unknown. The CDR3 is made up of 15 amino acids. The germline CDR1 and CDR2 sequences are LGHNT and FRNRAP. The V end was cut by 3 bases, the J end by 2 bases, with 11 bases between. For the diagnoses, clinical symptoms, serum thyroxine and TRAb, thyroid ultrasound and orbital computed tomography were used. TCR beta CDR3 sequences were amplified from RNA transcripts. RT-PCR in the first round (using the HTBI primer set) targeted the TCR CDR3. TCRdb itself ran the multiplex PCR reads through MiXCR, one entry per CDR3 protein. The sample yields around 480,000 distinct CDR3 sequences, 13% to 15% seen once.

The sequenced sample consisted of blood. This sequence joins TRBV12-5 and TRBJ1-5, with unresolved D. The clonotype was recovered from a young woman with Graves' hyperthyroidism. The CDR3 DNA is TGTGCTAGTGGTTTCGTCAGCCTCGGCAATCAGCCCCAGCATTTT. It codes for CASGFVSLGNQPQHF. The variable domain in full, with the rest retrieved from reference TRBV12-5 and TRBJ1-5, is DARVTQTPRHKVTEMGQEVTMRCQPILGHNTVFWYRQTMMQGLELLAYFRNRAPLDDSGMPKDRFSAEMPDATLATLKIQPSEPRDSAVYFCASGFVSLGNQPQHFGDGTRLSIL.